The 17 T cell receptor beta chains listed next were all sequenced from one sample in a study of beta chain features in type 1 diabetes (dated by TCRdb to between 2018 and 2020). The library was produced with the immunoSEQ multiplex PCR assay. The High Capacity cDNA Reverse Transcription Kit was used to reverse transcribe all of the isolated RNA, meaning that expressed TCRB transcripts were what got sequenced. TCRdb provides this immuneACCESS table in a form limited to in-frame rearrangements. Some clones are lacking; in checked studies, under half of them reflect an unresolved V gene, and why the rest are absent is not known. This sample holds roughly 610,000 clones; roughly 16% were observed only once. The top ten hold more than 0.08% of the sample. The sequencing input was naive CD4+ T cells from blood. Taken with the paper, the label for cell subset or site translates to: true naive CD4+ T cells. These receptors were obtained from a young man in good health.

The CDR3 is CASSQDGTRTLYGQYF. For the CDR3, the DNA is TGCGCCAGCAGCCAAGATGGCACTAGAACCTTGTATGGGCAGTACTTC. The V and J genes are TRBV4-1 and TRBJ2-7, with a tentative D call TRBD2 (5 bases). This CDR3 spans 16 amino acids. The ends were cut back, 0 bases at V and 9 bases at J, with 21 bases in the middle. Germline values: CDR1 MGHRA, CDR2 YSYEKL.

The V gene is TRBV21-1, the J gene TRBJ2-6; no DNA check was done on the table's D call, TRBD1. TRBV21-1 is annotated as a pseudogene. This CDR3 comprises 15 residues. The CDR3 protein is CAGSRQGSGANVLTF. Here the CDR3 DNA reads TGTGCCGGATCCCGACAGGGTAGTGGGGCCAACGTCCTGACTTTC.

The J gene is TRBJ1-4, the V gene TRBV29-1; D is undetermined. Germline-derived CDR1 and CDR2 are SQVTM and ANQGSEA. The CDR3 is 12 amino acids. V was shortened by 6 bases and J by 8 bases, with 13 bases between the two germline ends. DNA for the CDR3: TGCAGCGTCGATCTAGGACGCGAAAAACTGTTTTTT. Its protein product is CSVDLGREKLFF.

This clone has only a few counts. The V gene is TRBV28, the J gene TRBJ1-3; 7 bases match TRBD1. CDR1 and CDR2 from the germline V gene are MDHEN and SYDVKM. CDR3 length: 14 residues. Trimming cost V 4 bases and J 1 base; bases outside gene matches: 1. The CDR3 region has the DNA TGTGCCAGCAGTTCACAGGGGTCTGGAAACACCATATATTTT. Translating gives CASSSQGSGNTIYF.

In this sample, this clone turned up a few times. This chain connects TRBV25-1 to TRBJ2-3; 7 bases align to TRBD2. This CDR3 has 15 amino acids. V lost 2 bases and J lost 6; bases outside the gene matches: 8. Germline V gives CDR1 MGHDK, CDR2 SYGVNS. The CDR3 region is CASSEGGGNGDTQYF. In nucleotides, the CDR3 is TGTGCCAGCAGTGAAGGCGGGGGAAATGGGGATACGCAGTATTTT.

The gene calls are TRBV18 and TRBJ1-5, with D maybe TRBD1 (5 bases). The germline V and J ends were trimmed by 3 bases and 2 bases, with 8 bases remaining between them. CDR3 size: 14 residues. The germline CDR1 and CDR2 sequences are KGHSH and LQKENI. CDR3 coding DNA: TGTGCCAGCTCACCCAGGGACGGCAATCAGCCCCAGCATTTT. Protein sequence: CASSPRDGNQPQHF. Full variable domain (missing parts from reference TRBV18 and TRBJ1-5): NAGVMQNPRHLVRRRGQEARLRCSPMKGHSHVYWYRQLPEEGLKFMVYLQKENIIDESGMPKERFSAEFPKEGPSILRIQQVVRGDSAAYFCASSPRDGNQPQHFGDGTRLSIL.

The rearrangement links TRBV5-4 to TRBJ2-3; TRBD2 matches 15 bases. The germline V gene encodes CDR1 SGHNT and CDR2 YYREEE (reference sequence). V lost 4 bases to trimming and J lost 0 bases; unmatched junction nucleotides: 9. The CDR3 spans 19 residues. For the CDR3, the DNA is TGTGCCAGCAGCACCGGCGGACTAGCGGGAGGGGTTAGCACAGATACGCAGTATTTT. Translation: CASSTGGLAGGVSTDTQYF. The full variable domain, in which reference TRBV5-4 and TRBJ2-3 provide the parts outside the CDR3, is ETGVTQSPTHLIKTRGQQVTLRCSSQSGHNTVSWYQQALGQGPQFIFQYYREEENGRGNFPPRFSGLQFPNYSSELNVNALELDDSALYLCASSTGGLAGGVSTDTQYFGPGTRLTVL.

This clone was seen a handful of times. The sample holds other DNA sequences that translate to the same CDR3. The V gene is TRBV18, the J gene TRBJ2-7; TRBD1 agrees at 7 bases. V lost 6 bases, J lost 0 bases, and 5 bases stayed unmatched. This CDR3 contains 14 residues. Germline lookup yields CDR1 KGHSH and CDR2 LQKENI. CDR3 residues: CASSQDRSSYEQYF. In nucleotides, the CDR3 is TGTGCCAGCTCTCAGGACAGGAGCTCCTACGAGCAGTACTTC.

CDR3 amino acids: CASSPEGTNSYEQYF. As DNA, the CDR3 is TGTGCCAGCTCACCAGAAGGGACTAACTCCTACGAGCAGTACTTC. The V and J genes are TRBV18 and TRBJ2-7; 7 nucleotides agree with TRBD2. After removal of 2 bases from V and 0 bases from J, the junction contained 4 bases not matched to a gene. The CDR3 covers 15 residues. The germline V gene has CDR1 KGHSH and CDR2 LQKENI.

This clone was seen more than once but under ten times. The chain couples TRBV4-2 to TRBJ2-3; tentatively, D is TRBD1 or TRBD2 (5 bases each). Looked up from germline, CDR1 is LGHNA and CDR2 is YNFKEQ. This CDR3 spans 17 amino acids. Trimming stripped 1 base from V and 2 bases from J, with 16 bases between. The CDR3 nucleotides read TGTGCCAGCAGCCAAGGGGAAGGGAGTGGGGCCACAGATACGCAGTATTTT. Protein: CASSQGEGSGATDTQYF.

This clone was counted ten times or more. CDR3 residues: CASSPTGVNTEAFF. The CDR3 coding sequence is TGTGCCAGCTCACCAACAGGGGTGAACACTGAAGCTTTCTTT. J is TRBJ1-1 and V is TRBV18, with 7 bases matching TRBD1. This CDR3 comprises 14 residues. Per the germline V gene, CDR1 is KGHSH and CDR2 is LQKENI. V shed 2 bases, J shed 0 bases, and the junction held 0 bases outside the gene matches.

The V and J genes are TRBV7-2 and TRBJ1-1; D is possibly TRBD1 (5 bases). The V gene's germline CDR1 is SGHTA and CDR2 FQGNSA. The length of the CDR3 is 13 residues. V shed 3 bases and J shed 5 bases, with 10 bases lying between them. CDR3 nucleotides: TGTGCCAGCAGCTTCAGGGTTGGAACTGAAGCTTTCTTT. Encoded protein: CASSFRVGTEAFF.

The rearrangement links TRBV7-2 to TRBJ1-5; TRBD1 matches at 9 bases. Trimming at V came to 4 bases and at J to 2 bases, leaving 3 bases not matched to a gene. CDR3 length: 15 amino acids. Germline V gives CDR1 SGHTA, CDR2 FQGNSA. CDR3 nucleotide sequence: TGTGCCAGCAGCTACAGGGGGCTCGGCAATCAGCCCCAGCATTTT. This encodes CASSYRGLGNQPQHF.

In its sample, this clone was seen once. The chain is built from TRBV2 and TRBJ1-5; D not resolved. Trimming pared 7 bases from V and 1 base from J, leaving 8 bases between. CDR3 length: 13 residues. Germline CDR1 and CDR2: SNHLY and FYNNEI. The CDR3 loop reads CASTDLSNQPQHF. For the CDR3, the DNA is TGTGCCAGCACCGACTTGAGCAATCAGCCCCAGCATTTT.

A word on this clone: A read error may account for a junction end that differs from germline. The chain employs TRBV4-2 and TRBJ1-4; no reliable D call. Germline values: CDR1 LGHNA, CDR2 YNFKEQ. The CDR3 is made up of 14 amino acids. CDR3 in amino acids: CASSSMARNEKLVF. CDR3 sequence (DNA): TGTGCCAGCAGCTCCATGGCCCGAAATGAAAAACTGGTTTTT.

The rearrangement joins TRBV19 to TRBJ2-4; no clear D. CDR1 and CDR2 from the germline V gene are LNHDA and SQIVND (reference sequence). V lost 4 bases to trimming and J lost 0 bases, with 10 bases between them. The CDR3 totals 15 residues. The CDR3: CASSKGDLAKNIQYF. CDR3 DNA: TGTGCCAGTAGTAAGGGCGACCTAGCCAAAAACATTCAGTACTTC.

The genes are TRBV27 and TRBJ2-3; 7 nucleotides agree with TRBD2. Germline loops: CDR1 MNHEY, CDR2 SMNVEV (reference sequence). With V trimmed by 3 bases and J by 2 bases, 5 bases remained unmatched. The CDR3 consists of 15 residues. CDR3 amino acids: CASSLGGLYTDTQYF. The CDR3 DNA is TGTGCCAGCAGTTTGGGAGGGTTGTACACAGATACGCAGTATTTT.